This T cell receptor (beta chain) was captured by sequencing in a study of blood T cell repertoires in COVID-19 (TCRdb year 2020). Context from the whole study: Samples from collaborators originated in the United States, Italy and Spain and spanned both the acute and convalescent phases of COVID-19. The repertoires were released in a freely available public database meant as a resource for research on the immune response to SARS-CoV-2. Where available, HLA class I and class II types were obtained from metadata supplied by the sample provider rather than from assay-based typing. A de-identified subject ID, COVID-19 status, age in years and sex were almost always included in the sample metadata. The prospective study material was composed of cDNA or gDNA derived from T cells, B-cell-depleted T cells, or PBMCs. Subjects who had been exposed to COVID-19, were actively infected with it, or had recovered from it provided the deeply sampled blood TCRbeta repertoires that made up the dataset. Samples were obtained from the ongoing ImmuneRACE study (first 160 participants) and from over 1,000 subjects provided by 6 global collaborators.

Concerning this clone: Its antigen remains undetermined. Within one base of it there is no much larger clone, and no base qualities were kept.

TCRbeta CDR3 regions were amplified from genomic DNA using the immunoSEQ Assay, a bias-controlled multiplex PCR. The authors processed their data as follows. Within the assay, amplification of reference gene primers was used to estimate how many nucleated cells each sample contained. To quantify the absolute abundance of each unique TCRbeta CDR3 rearrangement, sequence reads were collapsed and filtered. Productive Simpson clonality was computed per sample as the square root of Simpson's diversity index over productive rearrangements. TCRdb carries this immuneACCESS record with in-frame sequences only. Its versions omit some clonotypes, under half of them owing to an unresolved V gene in the studies checked, with the rest unexplained. Clonal size and the V and J genes are those of that table, whereas D and trimming came from the DNA. The sample has about 140,000 clones on record, more than 75% of them singletons. The ten largest clonotypes hold roughly 2.5% of the sample.

The paper as a whole reports these results and caveats: The quantity of clinical and demographic metadata differed by source and by participant and was supplied without curation.

Each collaborating institution followed its own protocols to collect whole blood in K2EDTA tubes. Collaborator samples were shipped for TCRbeta analysis as frozen whole blood, isolated PBMCs, or DNA extracted from either sample type. This TCR was sampled from a human donor with acute or convalescent COVID-19. The donor label of this sample is uncertain. Sequencing was performed on peripheral blood.

The CDR3 reads as follows: CASSLSVQGVIGNQPQHF. The sequenced DNA: TGTGCCAGCAGTTTATCGGTGCAGGGGGTTATTGGCAATCAGCCCCAGCATTTT. The sequence is built from TRBV27 and TRBJ1-5; the junction holds 7 bases that match TRBD1. V is cut back by 0 bases and J by 2 bases, with 10 bases in the junction unmatched. The germline V gene (reference sequence) gives CDR1 as MNHEY and CDR2 as SMNVEV. CDR3 length: 18 amino acids, cysteine to phenylalanine. The retained sequence is limited to the CDR3, 54 bases, with the frame set at the first base.